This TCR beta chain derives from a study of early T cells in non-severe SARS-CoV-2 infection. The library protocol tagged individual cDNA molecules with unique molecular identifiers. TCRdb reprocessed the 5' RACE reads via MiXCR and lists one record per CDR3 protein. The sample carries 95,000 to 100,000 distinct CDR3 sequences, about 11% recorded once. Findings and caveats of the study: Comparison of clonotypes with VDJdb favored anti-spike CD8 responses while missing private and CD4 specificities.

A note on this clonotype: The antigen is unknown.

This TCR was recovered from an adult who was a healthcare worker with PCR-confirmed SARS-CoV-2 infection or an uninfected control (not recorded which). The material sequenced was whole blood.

CDR3: CASSLSSWGGSRNEQFF. In nucleotides, the CDR3 is TGTGCCAGCAGCTTATCATCCTGGGGGGGTTCACGGAATGAGCAGTTCTTC. The rearrangement links TRBV11-3 to TRBJ2-1; 7 bases align to TRBD2. Per the germline V gene, CDR1 is SGHNT and CDR2 is YENEEA. J gave up 7 bases and V 2 bases, and 14 bases lay outside the gene matches. CDR3 size: 17 residues.